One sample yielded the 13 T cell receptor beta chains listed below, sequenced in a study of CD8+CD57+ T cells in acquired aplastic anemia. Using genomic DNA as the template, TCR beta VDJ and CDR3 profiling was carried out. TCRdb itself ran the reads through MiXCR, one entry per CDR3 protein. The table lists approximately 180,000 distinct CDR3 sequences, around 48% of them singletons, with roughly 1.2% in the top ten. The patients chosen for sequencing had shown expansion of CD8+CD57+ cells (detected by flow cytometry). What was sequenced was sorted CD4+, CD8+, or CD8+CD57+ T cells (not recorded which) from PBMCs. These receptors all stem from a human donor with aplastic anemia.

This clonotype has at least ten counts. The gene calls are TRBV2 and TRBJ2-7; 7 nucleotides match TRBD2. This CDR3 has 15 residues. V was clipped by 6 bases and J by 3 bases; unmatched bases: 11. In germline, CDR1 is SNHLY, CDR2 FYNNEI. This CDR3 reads CASRPDNRGVYEQYF. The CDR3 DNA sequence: TGTGCCAGCAGACCCGACAATCGGGGGGTCTACGAGCAGTACTTC.

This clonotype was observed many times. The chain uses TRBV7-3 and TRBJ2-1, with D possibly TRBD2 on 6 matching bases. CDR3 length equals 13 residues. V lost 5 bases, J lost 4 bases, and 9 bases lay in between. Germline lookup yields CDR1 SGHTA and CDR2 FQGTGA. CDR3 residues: CASSIGSYNEQFF. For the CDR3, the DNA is TGTGCCAGCAGCATCGGGAGTTACAATGAGCAGTTCTTC.

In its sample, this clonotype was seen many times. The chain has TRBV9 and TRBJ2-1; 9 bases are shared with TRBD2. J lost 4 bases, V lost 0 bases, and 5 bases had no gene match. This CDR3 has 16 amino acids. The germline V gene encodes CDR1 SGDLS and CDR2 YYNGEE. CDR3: CASSVGQTSGYNEQFF. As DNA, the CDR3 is TGTGCCAGCAGCGTAGGGCAGACTAGCGGTTACAATGAGCAGTTCTTC. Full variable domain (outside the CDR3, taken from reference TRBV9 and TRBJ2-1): DSGVTQTPKHLITATGQRVTLRCSPRSGDLSVYWYQQSLDQGLQFLIQYYNGEERAKGNILERFSAQQFPDLHSELNLSSLELGDSALYFCASSVGQTSGYNEQFFGPGTRLTVL.

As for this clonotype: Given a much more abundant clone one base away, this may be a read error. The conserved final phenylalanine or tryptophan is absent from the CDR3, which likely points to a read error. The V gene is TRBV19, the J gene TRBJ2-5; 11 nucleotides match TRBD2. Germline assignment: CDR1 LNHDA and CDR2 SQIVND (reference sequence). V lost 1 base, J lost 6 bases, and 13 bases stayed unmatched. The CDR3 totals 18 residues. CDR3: CASSIAIAGGPEVKTQYL. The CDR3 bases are TGTGCCAGTAGTATAGCGATAGCGGGGGGGCCGGAAGTTAAGACCCAGTACCTC.

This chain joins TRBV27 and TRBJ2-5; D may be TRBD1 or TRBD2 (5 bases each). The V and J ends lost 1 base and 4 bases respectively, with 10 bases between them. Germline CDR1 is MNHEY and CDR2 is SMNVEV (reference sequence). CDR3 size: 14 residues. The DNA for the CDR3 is TGTGCCAGCAGTTTATTCATGGGGACAGAGACCCAGTACTTC. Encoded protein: CASSLFMGTETQYF.

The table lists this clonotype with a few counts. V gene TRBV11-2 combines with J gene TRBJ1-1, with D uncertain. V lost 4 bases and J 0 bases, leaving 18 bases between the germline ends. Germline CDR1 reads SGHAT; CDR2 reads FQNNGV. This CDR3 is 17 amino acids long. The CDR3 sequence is CASSSTRAGRMNTEAFF. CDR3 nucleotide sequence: TGTGCCAGCAGCTCAACTCGGGCGGGCAGGATGAACACTGAAGCTTTCTTT.

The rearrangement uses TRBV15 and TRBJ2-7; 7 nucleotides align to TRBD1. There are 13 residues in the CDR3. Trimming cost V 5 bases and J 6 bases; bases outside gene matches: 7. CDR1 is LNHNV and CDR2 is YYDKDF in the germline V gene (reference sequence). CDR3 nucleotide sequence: TGTGCCACCAGCGTAGGGGGCGGAGGCGAGCAGTACTTC. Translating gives CATSVGGGGEQYF.

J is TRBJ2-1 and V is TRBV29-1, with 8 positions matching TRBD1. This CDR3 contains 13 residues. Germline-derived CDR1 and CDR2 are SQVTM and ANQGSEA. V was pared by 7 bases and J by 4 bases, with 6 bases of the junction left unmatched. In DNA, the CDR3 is TGCAGCGCCCAACAGGGGGGTTACAATGAGCAGTTCTTC. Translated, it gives CSAQQGGYNEQFF.

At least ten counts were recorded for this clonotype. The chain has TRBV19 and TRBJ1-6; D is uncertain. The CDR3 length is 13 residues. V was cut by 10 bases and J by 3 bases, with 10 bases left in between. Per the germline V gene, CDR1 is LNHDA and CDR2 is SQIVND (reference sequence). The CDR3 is CATEADYNSPLHF. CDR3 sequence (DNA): TGTGCCACCGAAGCAGACTATAATTCACCCCTCCACTTT.

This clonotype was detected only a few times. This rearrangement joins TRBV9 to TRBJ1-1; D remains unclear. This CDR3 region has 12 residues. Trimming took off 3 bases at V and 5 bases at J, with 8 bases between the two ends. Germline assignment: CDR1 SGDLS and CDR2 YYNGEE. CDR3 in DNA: TGTGCCAGCAGCGCCGACGGGACTGAAGCTTTCTTT. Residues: CASSADGTEAFF.

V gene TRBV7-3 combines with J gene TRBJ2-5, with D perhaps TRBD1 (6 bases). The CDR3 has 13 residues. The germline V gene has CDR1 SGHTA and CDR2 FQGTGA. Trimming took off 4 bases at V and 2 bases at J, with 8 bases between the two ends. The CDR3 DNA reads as TGTGCCAGCAGCTCAGGACAGCAAGAGACCCAGTACTTC. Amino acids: CASSSGQQETQYF.

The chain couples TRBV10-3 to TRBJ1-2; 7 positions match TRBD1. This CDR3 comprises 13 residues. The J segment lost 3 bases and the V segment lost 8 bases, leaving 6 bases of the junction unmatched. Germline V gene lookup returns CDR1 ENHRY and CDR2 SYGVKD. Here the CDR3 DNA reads TGTGCCATCCGACAGGGAAGGGACTATGGCTACACCTTC. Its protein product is CAIRQGRDYGYTF.

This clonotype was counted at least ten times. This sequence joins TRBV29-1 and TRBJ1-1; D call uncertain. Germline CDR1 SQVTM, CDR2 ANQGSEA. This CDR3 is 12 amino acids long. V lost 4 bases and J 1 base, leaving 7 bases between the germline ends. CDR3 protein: CSVVAPNTEAFF. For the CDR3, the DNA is TGCAGCGTTGTTGCCCCGAACACTGAAGCTTTCTTT.